This T cell receptor beta chain was captured in a study of shared clonotypes between healthy human individuals (dated by TCRdb to about 2020). Looking at the study overall: The cohort included three men and a couple of women between 18 and 49 years of age. For each donor, CD4 naive and CD4 memory were each given three plates, CD8 naive was given two plates, and CD8 memory was given one plate. The study deeply sequenced blood TCR repertoires of roughly five healthy adults to estimate repertoire size and the extent of clonotype sharing between individuals. Libraries were prepared and TCR repertoires were sequenced by different laboratories using diverse techniques, in order to increase sequencing depth and limit assay-specific biases. Per donor, leukapheresis produced somewhere between about 0.94 and 9 billion PBMCs. What the authors observed across the whole study: Rarefaction of sorted-subset datasets indicated incomplete sequencing despite the large sequencing depth. Larger estimated clonotype richness was generally found for naive subsets than for memory subsets. About 5% of naive CD4, around 4% of naive CD8, approximately 2.2% of memory CD4, and around 0.42% of memory CD8 clonotypes were shared across several donors. Sampling was restricted to blood, and TCR repertoires in tissue are likely to differ from TCR repertoires in blood. Compared with non-shared clonotypes, clonotypes shared by all four sorted-subset donors had higher generation probabilities. Because the study included only a small number of donors, the genetic and exposure-history diversity represented was limited. Pairwise subsampling indicated that sequencing depth was expected to affect the degree of clonotype sharing among donors.

For the CD8 naive samples, CD45RO-negative cells were positively selected for CCR7, yielding a CD45RA+CCR7+ population from which TemRA cells were excluded. The donors were healthy, HIV-negative adults who had no recently reported acute infections or vaccinations. Every donor was a Caucasian adult living in Nashville, Tennessee, USA. Blood was collected by leukapheresis, and PBMCs were isolated by Ficoll-Histopaque density gradient centrifugation and then cryopreserved in liquid nitrogen vapor phase. Purity and quantity of every magnetically sorted T cell population were checked by analytical flow cytometry. Each sorted fraction had its genomic DNA isolated and then quantified by UV absorbance on a Nanodrop 2000c. Trimming leaves V shorter by 6 bases and J shorter by 7 bases, with the junction holding 5 bases beyond the gene matches. The CDR3 numbers 13 residues from cysteine through phenylalanine. Kept here is only the CDR3 DNA, which spans 39 bases and is read in frame from base 1. The germline V gene specifies MNHNS as CDR1 and SASEGT as CDR2.

TCR CDR3 regions were amplified from genomic DNA by multiplex PCR using the deep immunoSEQ assay. Genomic DNA extracted from each cell subset was distributed evenly over all wells of several immunoSEQ 96-well plates, and each plate served as one replicate. For sorted subsets, each replicate PCR was loaded with about 0.2 ug genomic DNA, equivalent to about 33,000 T cell genomes. Purified libraries were measured with a Qubit 3.0 fluorometer, size-checked on a Bioanalyzer 2100, and measured again with the KAPA Library Quantification kit. Every immunoSEQ 96-well plate was sequenced on a separate single-read 150-cycle Illumina NextSeq 550 flow cell. The original methods were these. Because the immunoSEQ output held only junctional sequences and lacked quality scores, the filtering could not match the filtering applied to full-length reads. Sequences were annotated with PyIR, a Python wrapper for IgBLAST v1.9, using IMGT germline references to assign V/J genes and CDR3. Any read was removed if the V/J assignment was weak (E-value above 1e-6), the CDR3 was missing, or the read contained stop codons, out-of-frame junctions, or ambiguous translated residues. V3J clonotypes were defined as sequences sharing the same inferred V gene, J gene, and CDR3 amino acid sequence. To compute the percentage overlap between repertoires, the number of shared unique clonotypes was divided by the size of the smaller repertoire. Three approaches were used to assess repertoire richness: RTK rarefaction, the Chao1 estimator, and Recon v2.1 estimates of unobserved clonotypes. OLGA was used to compute generation probabilities for all TCRbeta clonotypes that the gDNA method yielded from a handful of donors. In its TCRdb copy, this immuneACCESS table keeps in-frame sequences only and misses some clones. Where compared with another copy, unresolved V genes explain less than half of these, and the others have no known cause. Clone size and V and J calls were adopted from that table, with D and trimming inferred from the DNA. The table for this sample lists over 2,000,000 clones; 80% to 95% of them were counted only once. More than 1.5% of the sample is held by the ten biggest clonotypes.

Concerning this clone itself: Its antigen is unknown. No qualities accompany the bases; no much larger clone lies one base away.

This sequence originates from a man between 18 and 35 years old in good health. Some clones in this sample may be carry-over from other donors' samples. The sample was naive CD8+ T cells from PBMCs. The sample's cell subset or site label is to be understood as: CD45RA+CCR7+. The V and J genes are TRBV6-1 and TRBJ1-4; the junction holds 7 bases that match TRBD1. The DNA reads TGTGCCAGCAGGACAGGGCTCGGTGAAAAACTGTTTTTT. This is translated as CASRTGLGEKLFF.